These T cell receptor beta chains were read from a single sample in a study of shared clonotypes between healthy human individuals. Sequencing was performed with immunoSEQ multiplex PCR; in TCRdb, only in-frame clones are kept and a portion is missing. This sample has 1.6 million or so clones; around 98.5% occur once, and the top ten carry about 0.35%. The sample comprised naive CD4+ T cells sorted from blood. The receptors were gathered from a man younger than 45 in good health. The CDR3 runs from the conserved cysteine through the conserved F or W. Each record gives: D gene, J gene, V gene, clone size, CDR3 DNA, CDR3 protein. The D gene is left open where the match is weak. Size is stated for part of the rows, as once, few or many counts, or as a class when the clone is expanded.

TRBD1 TRBJ1-5 TRBV30 . TGTGCCTGGAGTGGACAGGGTAGGAATCAGCCCCAGCATTTT CAWSGQGRNQPQHF
TRBD2 TRBJ2-7 TRBV5-1 . TGCGCCAGCACCACAAAAGCGGGGGACTCCTACGAGCAGTACTTC CASTTKAGDSYEQYF
. TRBJ1-5 TRBV27 . TGTGCCATTCCTAGCAGTAACAATCAGCCCCAGCATTTT CAIPSSNNQPQHF
. TRBJ2-7 TRBV5-1 . TGCGCCAGCCGGCCGCGAGGCCAGAACTACGAGCAGTACTTC CASRPRGQNYEQYF
. TRBJ2-5 TRBV6-1 . TGTGCCAGCAGTGAAGCGCTTCGGAGTCACGAGACCCAGTACTTC CASSEALRSHETQYF
. TRBJ2-7 TRBV5-1 . TGCGCCAGCAGCTTGGTACCCACGGGTGGCCGCGGCGAGCAGTACTTC CASSLVPTGGRGEQYF
. TRBJ1-3 TRBV18 . TGTGCCAGCTCTTCTCTCCCCGCCGCTGCGTCTGGAAACACCATATATTTT CASSSLPAAASGNTIYF
TRBD1 TRBJ2-7 TRBV5-4 . TGTGCCAGCAGCCGAGGCATCCCCGGGAAGGGGGCATCCTACGAGCAGTACTTC CASSRGIPGKGASYEQYF
. TRBJ2-7 TRBV27 once TGTGCCAGCAGTTTATCTATTTTGGGTGGGGCCTCACCCTACGAGCAGTACTTC CASSLSILGGASPYEQYF
TRBD1 TRBJ2-3 TRBV2 . TGTGCCAGCACCTGGAACAGGGGGGAAGATACGCAGTATTTT CASTWNRGEDTQYF